This T cell receptor (beta chain) originates from a study of blood T cell repertoires in COVID-19. As processed by the authors: Amplified reference gene primers provided the basis for estimating nucleated cell counts. Profiling relied on immunoSEQ multiplex PCR, and the TCRdb table lists in-frame clones only, not all of them. V and J calls and clone size are as listed in that table; D and trimming were resolved from the DNA. The sample shows 75,000 to 90,000 clones, around 91% of them seen only once. This clone has only one observation. With 5 bases removed from V and 3 bases from J, the gap between germline ends came to 8 bases. The CDR3 is made up of 12 amino acids.

The sequenced sample was peripheral blood. The TCR sequence derives from a human donor in a cohort sampled during active COVID-19. The chain combines TRBV12-3 or TRBV12-4 with TRBJ2-7; D call uncertain. The CDR3 loop is CASSTLSYEQYF. As DNA, the CDR3 is TGTGCCAGCAGTACCCTGAGCTACGAGCAGTACTTC.